A selection of T cell receptor beta chains follows, all from one sample in a study of immune cell composition in non-small cell lung cancer. Clones were read by immunoSEQ multiplex PCR, and TCRdb kept only the in-frame ones, dropping some. The sample lists some 11,000 clones, around 64% occurring once. The sample taken for sequencing was lung tumor tissue. All receptors derive from a human donor with non-small cell lung cancer. Both conserved end residues are part of each CDR3. The D gene is left open where the match is weak. For some rows the clone size is stated as once, few or many, or as a class when expanded; others skip it.

clone size | J gene | V gene | D gene | CDR3 protein | CDR3 DNA
- | TRBJ2-5 | TRBV10-3 | TRBD2 | CAISEGSLAGSETQYF | TGTGCCATCAGTGAGGGATCACTAGCGGGGTCGGAGACCCAGTACTTC
- | TRBJ2-7 | TRBV9 | TRBD2 | CASSVAGTSLNEQYF | TGTGCCAGCAGCGTAGCCGGGACTAGCCTGAACGAGCAGTACTTC
- | TRBJ2-2 | TRBV7-8 | TRBD2 | CASSFDGRGLAGAAGGELFF | TGTGCCAGCAGCTTTGATGGGAGAGGACTAGCGGGTGCAGCGGGCGGGGAGCTGTTTTTT
- | TRBJ2-7 | TRBV6-1 | TRBD1 | CASWGDRAYEQYF | TGTGCCAGCTGGGGGGACAGGGCCTACGAGCAGTACTTC
few | TRBJ2-7 | TRBV10-3 | - | CAISEQGQLGTYEQYF | TGTGCCATCAGTGAGCAAGGACAGTTGGGTACCTACGAGCAGTACTTC
- | TRBJ2-2 | TRBV5-4 | TRBD2 | CASSPITSGRASGELFF | TGTGCCAGCAGCCCCATCACTAGCGGGAGGGCCTCCGGGGAGCTGTTTTTT
- | TRBJ1-2 | TRBV4-1 | - | CASSQDRAGYGYTF | TGCGCCAGCAGCCAAGACAGGGCCGGCTATGGCTACACCTTC
- | TRBJ1-2 | TRBV10-3 | - | CATKGGEAGGYTF | TGTGCCACCAAGGGAGGGGAGGCGGGCGGCTACACCTTC
- | TRBJ2-7 | TRBV2 | - | CASSEKWVGDEQYF | TGTGCCAGCAGTGAGAAGTGGGTTGGAGACGAGCAGTACTTC
- | TRBJ2-3 | TRBV7-2 | - | CASSLSSSTDTQYF | TGTGCCAGCAGCTTGAGTTCTAGCACAGATACGCAGTATTTT
few | TRBJ2-3 | TRBV28 | - | CASSPPSDLTDTQYF | TGTGCCAGCAGTCCCCCTAGCGATCTCACAGATACGCAGTATTTT
few | TRBJ1-3 | TRBV19 | - | CASSPQSSGNTIYF | TGTGCCAGTAGTCCACAAAGCTCTGGAAACACCATATATTTT
- | TRBJ2-3 | TRBV6-5 | - | CASSYSVTDTQYF | TGTGCCAGCAGTTACTCCGTCACAGATACGCAGTATTTT
- | TRBJ2-1 | TRBV19 | TRBD2 | CATKLAGGPNEQFF | TGTGCCACCAAACTAGCGGGAGGGCCCAATGAGCAGTTCTTC
- | TRBJ1-4 | TRBV11-1 | - | CASSFTGSTNEKLFF | TGTGCCAGCAGCTTTACAGGTTCAACTAATGAAAAACTGTTTTTT
- | TRBJ2-7 | TRBV7-2 | - | CASSPGGTVSYEQYF | TGTGCCAGCAGCCCGGGGGGGACAGTCTCCTACGAGCAGTACTTC
- | TRBJ2-7 | TRBV5-1 | TRBD2 | CASRGIGGSSYEQYF | TGCGCCAGCAGGGGGATCGGGGGGAGCTCCTACGAGCAGTACTTC
- | TRBJ2-5 | TRBV9 | - | CASSVESRTTQYF | TGTGCCAGCAGCGTAGAATCCCGGACTACCCAGTACTTC
once | TRBJ2-1 | TRBV5-1 | - | CASSLAGSGSSYNEQFF | TGCGCCAGCAGCTTGGCTGGTAGCGGAAGCTCCTACAATGAGCAGTTCTTC
- | TRBJ2-1 | TRBV5-1 | TRBD2 | CASSLGTSGRAHEQFF | TGCGCCAGCAGCTTGGGGACTAGCGGGAGGGCCCATGAGCAGTTCTTC
- | TRBJ2-7 | TRBV11-2 | TRBD2 | CASSLDHPFSAGGNAYEQYF | TGTGCCAGCAGCTTAGATCACCCTTTCTCAGCGGGAGGGAACGCCTACGAGCAGTACTTC
few | TRBJ2-7 | TRBV27 | TRBD2 | CASSLNVFGLAGDSHEQYF | TGTGCCAGCAGTTTAAATGTCTTTGGACTAGCGGGAGATTCCCACGAGCAGTACTTC
- | TRBJ1-5 | TRBV5-1 | - | CASSLRGHSTNYSNQPQHF | TGCGCCAGCAGCTTACGAGGACATTCCACCAACTATAGCAATCAGCCCCAGCATTTT
- | TRBJ2-7 | TRBV7-2 | - | CASSLAGTRRYEQYF | TGTGCCAGCAGCTTAGCCGGGACTCGTCGCTACGAGCAGTACTTC
- | TRBJ2-7 | TRBV27 | TRBD2 | CASSLRLAGAHEQYF | TGTGCCAGCAGTCTGAGGCTAGCGGGAGCCCACGAGCAGTACTTC
few | TRBJ2-7 | TRBV2 | TRBD2 | CASNLAGGPSYEQYF | TGTGCCAGCAACTTAGCGGGAGGGCCCTCCTACGAGCAGTACTTC
- | TRBJ2-1 | TRBV13 | - | CASSLGGEYNEQFF | TGTGCCAGCAGCTTAGGCGGGGAATACAATGAGCAGTTCTTC
- | TRBJ2-7 | TRBV11-2 | TRBD2 | CASSELLAGRREQYF | TGTGCCAGCAGCGAACTCCTAGCGGGCCGTCGGGAGCAGTACTTC
- | TRBJ2-5 | TRBV5-1 | - | CASSPDGGVETQYF | TGTGCCAGCAGCCCGGACGGAGGGGTTGAGACCCAGTACTTC
- | TRBJ2-7 | TRBV28 | - | CASSTPGQSSYEQYF | TGTGCCAGCAGCACCCCCGGACAGTCCTCCTACGAGCAGTACTTC
- | TRBJ2-1 | TRBV7-2 | - | CASSPGGGGLREQFF | TGTGCCAGCAGCCCAGGAGGAGGGGGCCTAAGGGAGCAGTTCTTC
- | TRBJ2-3 | TRBV29-1 | TRBD2 | CSVGSGASTDTQYF | TGCAGCGTGGGGAGCGGGGCCTCCACAGATACGCAGTATTTT
- | TRBJ1-2 | TRBV6-1 | - | CASSRGQRSNYGYTF | TGTGCCAGCAGCAGAGGACAGCGAAGCAACTATGGCTACACCTTC
- | TRBJ2-4 | TRBV7-4 | TRBD2 | CASSLGLAGGPDQYF | TGTGCCAGCAGCTTGGGACTAGCGGGAGGGCCGGATCAGTACTTC
- | TRBJ1-2 | TRBV4-3 | - | CASSQDRGVGGYTF | TGCGCCAGCAGCCAAGATCGGGGGGTAGGTGGCTACACCTTC
- | TRBJ2-1 | TRBV29-1 | - | CSARLGDNEQFF | TGCAGCGCAAGACTAGGGGACAATGAGCAGTTCTTC
once | TRBJ2-3 | TRBV4-3 | TRBD2 | CASSLRLAGGPEDTQYF | TGCGCCAGCAGCTTACGACTAGCGGGAGGGCCGGAGGATACGCAGTATTTT
- | TRBJ1-4 | TRBV4-3 | TRBD1 | CASSQDSGTGGLGEKLFF | TGCGCCAGCAGCCAAGACTCCGGGACAGGGGGCTTAGGTGAAAAACTGTTTTTT
few | TRBJ1-3 | TRBV9 | - | CASSVGAFGNTIYF | TGTGCCAGCAGCGTAGGGGCATTTGGAAACACCATATATTTT
few | TRBJ2-7 | TRBV7-3 | TRBD1 | CASSLTGSSYEQYF | TGTGCCAGCAGCTTGACAGGGAGCTCCTACGAGCAGTACTTC
- | TRBJ2-7 | TRBV5-6 | TRBD1 | CASSLARGSDEQYF | TGTGCCAGCAGCTTGGCCAGGGGGAGCGACGAGCAGTACTTC